These 9 T cell receptor beta chains share one sample of origin, sequenced in a study of T cell responses to AZD1222 COVID-19 vaccine. TCRdb keeps only in-frame clones here, not all; method: immunoSEQ multiplex PCR. The sample shows approximately 200,000 clones, about nine tenths of them seen only once. This sample comprised peripheral blood, obtained 28 days after the second AZD1222 dose. The receptors were sampled from an adult who received the AZD1222 COVID-19 vaccine.

The chain recombines TRBV19 with TRBJ1-2; D gene ambiguous. The CDR3 has 14 residues. Trimming cost V 0 bases and J 6 bases, with 11 bases left between them. CDR1 LNHDA and CDR2 SQIVND come from the germline V gene (reference sequence). CDR3 DNA: TGTGCCAGTAGTATAGATGTCAAGGGAAATGGCTACACCTTC. The encoded protein is CASSIDVKGNGYTF.

Remarks on this clone: Other DNA sequences in this specimen translate into the identical CDR3. The rearrangement uses TRBV5-1 and TRBJ2-1; D might be TRBD1 (6 bases). V lost 0 bases to trimming and J lost 0 bases, with 7 bases between them. Germline CDR1 SGHRS, CDR2 YFSETQ. The CDR3 sequence is 15 residues long. CDR3 nucleotides: TGCGCCAGCAGCTTGGAAGGGGGCTCCTACAATGAGCAGTTCTTC. It is translated as CASSLEGGSYNEQFF.

The chain has TRBV5-1 and TRBJ1-1; 8 nucleotides match TRBD1. This CDR3 spans 12 amino acids. After removal of 0 bases from V and 14 bases from J, the junction contained 6 bases not matched to a gene. CDR1 is SGHRS and CDR2 is YFSETQ in the germline V gene. CDR3 region: CASSLGGQGVFF. CDR3 DNA sequence: TGCGCCAGCAGCTTGGGAGGACAGGGCGTCTTCTTT. Filled out from reference TRBV5-1 and TRBJ1-1, the complete variable domain reads KAGVTQTPRYLIKTRGQQVTLSCSPISGHRSVSWYQQTPGQGLQFLFEYFSETQRNKGNFPGRFSGRQFSNSRSEMNVSTLELGDSALYLCASSLGGQGVFFGQGTRLTVV.

The CDR3 nucleotides are TGTGCCAGCAGCCCGGACCTTGAAGAGACCCAGTACTTC. Protein sequence: CASSPDLEETQYF. The rearrangement links TRBV21-1 to TRBJ2-5. TRBV21-1 is a known pseudogene. The CDR3 consists of 13 residues.

The chain recombines TRBV2 with TRBJ1-4; the match to TRBD1 covers 8 bases. J lost 5 bases, V lost 7 bases, and 6 bases had no gene match. The germline CDR1 and CDR2 sequences are SNHLY and FYNNEI. CDR3 length equals 14 residues. The CDR3 coding sequence is TGTGCCAGCACGGTTGGACAGGGAAATGAAAAACTGTTTTTT. This sequence encodes CASTVGQGNEKLFF.

This rearrangement joins TRBV6-6 to TRBJ1-5, with unresolved D. The V end lost 2 bases, the J end lost 0 bases, and 11 bases lay between the germline ends. The CDR3 extends over 16 amino acids. Germline assignment: CDR1 MNHNY and CDR2 SVGAGI (reference sequence). The CDR3 DNA reads TGTGCCAGCAGTTACAATGCTGGAGATAGCAATCAGCCCCAGCATTTT. Protein: CASSYNAGDSNQPQHF.

The V and J genes are TRBV21-1 and TRBJ2-7. TRBV21-1 is a pseudogene locus. The CDR3 loop spans 16 amino acids. CDR3 coding DNA: TGTGCCAGCAGCAAAACTTGGGGGAACCACGGCTACGAGCAGTACTTC. It is translated as CASSKTWGNHGYEQYF.

The V gene is TRBV7-3, the J gene TRBJ2-7; the D is unclear. Germline CDR1 SGHTA, CDR2 FQGTGA. This CDR3 has 13 amino acids. V was cut by 3 bases and J by 6 bases, with 12 bases left in between. CDR3 protein: CASSFPPSREQYF. The CDR3 nucleotides are TGTGCCAGCAGCTTCCCCCCCTCTCGCGAGCAGTACTTC.

This rearrangement joins TRBV11-3 to TRBJ2-3, with D possibly being TRBD1 (5 bases). Germline CDR1 reads SGHNT; CDR2 reads YENEEA. The CDR3 length is 16 residues. Trimming took off 3 bases at V and 0 bases at J, with 13 bases between the two ends. DNA for the CDR3: TGTGCCAGCAGCTTCTCAAGTGGGGCTAGCACAGATACGCAGTATTTT. Translating gives CASSFSSGASTDTQYF.